Listed here are 8 T cell receptor beta chains from one sample, sequenced in a study of blood T cell repertoires in COVID-19 (dated by TCRdb to 2019 to 2021). The library was obtained by the immunoSEQ multiplex PCR assay. Entries here come from immuneACCESS through TCRdb and include only in-frame sequences with V and J called. Some clones fail to appear in such tables; in the studies checked, an unresolved V gene covers under half of the shortfall, and the cause of the remainder is unknown. This sample lists approximately 150,000 clones; roughly 90% were detected once. The top ten hold about 2% of the sample. The sample taken for sequencing was peripheral blood. The receptors derive from a man between 65 and 85 years old with active COVID-19.

The rearrangement links TRBV7-2 to TRBJ2-3; 11 nucleotides match TRBD2. J lost 0 bases, V lost 8 bases, and 16 bases had no gene match. CDR1 SGHTA and CDR2 FQGNSA come from the germline V gene. This CDR3 has 19 amino acids. In nucleotides, the CDR3 is TGTGCCAGCCGACCCAGCGGACTAGCGGGTGGGGGTAGCACAGATACGCAGTATTTT. It is translated as CASRPSGLAGGGSTDTQYF.

The chain carries TRBV5-1 and TRBJ2-7; D may be TRBD1 (5 bases). The CDR3 is 13 residues long. V was cut by 0 bases and J by 4 bases, with 8 bases left in between. CDR1 is SGHRS and CDR2 is YFSETQ in the germline V gene. CDR3: CASSLDRRYEQYF. DNA for the CDR3: TGCGCCAGCAGCTTGGACAGGCGGTACGAGCAGTACTTC.

This sequence joins TRBV3-1 (or the pseudogene TRBV3-2) and TRBJ2-1; no reliable D call. Germline V gene sequence: CDR1 LGHDT, CDR2 YNNKEL (reference sequence). The CDR3 extends over 13 amino acids. V lost 1 base to trimming and J lost 5 bases, with 6 bases between them. CDR3 region: CASSQGRNNEQFF. CDR3 sequence (DNA): TGTGCCAGCAGCCAAGGGCGGAACAATGAGCAGTTCTTC.

The chain couples TRBV5-1 to TRBJ1-2, with D tentatively TRBD1 (6 bases). This CDR3 spans 15 amino acids. CDR1 is SGHRS, CDR2 YFSETQ, per germline. Trimming pared 3 bases from V and 4 bases from J, leaving 16 bases between. The CDR3 nucleotides read TGCGCCAGCAGCTCTTATAGGGGGTCTGTCTATGGCTACACCTTC. Its translation: CASSSYRGSVYGYTF.

The V and J genes are TRBV28 and TRBJ1-2; TRBD1 might be the D (6 bases). The CDR3 spans 13 residues. The germline CDR1 and CDR2 sequences are MDHEN and SYDVKM. Trimming took off 10 bases at V and 5 bases at J, with 17 bases between the two ends. The CDR3 region is CATLGGHQYGYTF. As DNA, the CDR3 is TGTGCCACCCTAGGGGGACACCAGTATGGCTACACCTTC.

The chain carries TRBV18 and TRBJ1-3; TRBD1 might be the D (6 bases). CDR3 length equals 16 residues. V was cut by 6 bases and J by 0 bases, with 15 bases left in between. Germline V gene lookup returns CDR1 KGHSH and CDR2 LQKENI. The CDR3 sequence is CASSADSSFSGNTIYF. In DNA, the CDR3 is TGTGCCAGCTCGGCGGACAGTTCTTTCTCTGGAAACACCATATATTTT. Supplemented by reference TRBV18 and TRBJ1-3, the full variable domain reads NAGVMQNPRHLVRRRGQEARLRCSPMKGHSHVYWYRQLPEEGLKFMVYLQKENIIDESGMPKERFSAEFPKEGPSILRIQQVVRGDSAAYFCASSADSSFSGNTIYFGEGSWLTVV.

The genes are TRBV5-6 and TRBJ2-5, with 14 positions matching TRBD2. There are 17 residues in the CDR3. Unmatched junction bases numbered 10, after V lost 4 bases and J lost 5 bases. Germline V lookup: CDR1 SGHDT, CDR2 YYEEEE. The CDR3: CASSLPGLAGAHETQYF. DNA for the CDR3: TGTGCCAGCAGCCTGCCGGGACTAGCGGGAGCTCACGAGACCCAGTACTTC.

The V and J genes are TRBV7-2 and TRBJ2-2; D not certain. This CDR3 has 16 residues. Trimming removed 1 base from V and 1 base from J, with 10 bases in between. CDR1 and CDR2 from the germline V gene are SGHTA and FQGNSA. CDR3 residues: CASSLVPGLNTGELFF. CDR3 sequence (DNA): TGTGCCAGCAGCTTAGTCCCCGGGTTGAACACCGGGGAGCTGTTTTTT.